These 21 T cell receptor beta chains were all obtained from the same sample, sequenced in a study of blood T cell repertoires in COVID-19. Clones were sequenced by immunoSEQ multiplex PCR, and TCRdb holds only the in-frame ones, with some missing. The sample has a few hundred thousand clones, 82% seen once. Sequencing was carried out using PBMCs or T cells enriched from blood (not recorded which). The receptors shown here come from a woman in her sixties or seventies who had recovered from COVID-19.

V gene TRBV6-5 combines with J gene TRBJ2-3; 7 positions match TRBD2. J lost 1 base, V lost 3 bases, and 7 bases had no gene match. Germline V gene lookup returns CDR1 MNHEY and CDR2 SVGAGI. This CDR3 has 16 amino acids. DNA of the CDR3: TGTGCCAGCAGTTATTTAAGGGGACTACGCACAGATACGCAGTATTTT. This codes for CASSYLRGLRTDTQYF.

The genes are TRBV5-6 and TRBJ1-2; a possible D gene is TRBD1 (6 bases). The CDR3 totals 15 residues. Trimming pared 3 bases from V and 6 bases from J, leaving 18 bases between. Germline-derived CDR1 and CDR2 are SGHDT and YYEEEE. This CDR3 reads CASSWGPGASDGYTF. In nucleotides, the CDR3 is TGTGCCAGCAGCTGGGGGCCAGGGGCTTCGGATGGCTACACCTTC.

J is TRBJ2-5 and V is TRBV4-2; the D is unclear. Trimming took off 0 bases at V and 4 bases at J, with 6 bases between the two ends. Germline CDR1 and CDR2: LGHNA and YNFKEQ. The CDR3 spans 13 residues. CDR3 in amino acids: CASSQDVRETQYF. The CDR3, as DNA: TGTGCCAGCAGCCAAGATGTCCGAGAGACCCAGTACTTC.

The V gene is TRBV5-4, the J gene TRBJ2-2, with 9 bases aligning to TRBD2. J gave up 5 bases and V 0 bases, and 5 bases lay outside the gene matches. Germline V gene sequence: CDR1 SGHNT, CDR2 YYREEE (reference sequence). The CDR3 runs 16 residues. The CDR3 coding sequence is TGTGCCAGCAGCTTGGCCCGCGGGGGGGAAACCGGGGAGCTGTTTTTT. Its translation is CASSLARGGETGELFF. The entire variable domain, with the rest obtained from reference TRBV5-4 and TRBJ2-2, is as follows: ETGVTQSPTHLIKTRGQQVTLRCSSQSGHNTVSWYQQALGQGPQFIFQYYREEENGRGNFPPRFSGLQFPNYSSELNVNALELDDSALYLCASSLARGGETGELFFGEGSRLTVL.

The J gene is TRBJ1-5, the V gene TRBV2, with 7 bases fitting TRBD1. The CDR3 has 13 amino acids. The germline CDR1 and CDR2 sequences are SNHLY and FYNNEI. Germline trimming cut 6 bases from V and 5 bases from J; bases unmatched to any gene: 4. CDR3 sequence reads: CASSRDRDQPQHF. The CDR3, as DNA: TGTGCCAGCAGCCGGGACAGAGATCAGCCCCAGCATTTT.

The chain carries TRBV19 and TRBJ1-5; tentatively, D is TRBD1 (6 bases). The CDR3 consists of 19 residues. CDR1 and CDR2 (germline): LNHDA, SQIVND (reference sequence). With 6 bases removed from V and 5 bases from J, the gap between germline ends came to 29 bases. CDR3 loop: CASRMDSNSPSPSDQPQHF. The CDR3 DNA sequence: TGTGCCAGTAGGATGGACAGCAACTCGCCTTCCCCATCTGATCAGCCCCAGCATTTT.

This chain uses TRBV11-2 with TRBJ1-4; tentative D call: TRBD1 (5 bases). In germline, CDR1 is SGHAT, CDR2 FQNNGV. The CDR3 is made up of 14 amino acids. The V and J ends lost 6 bases and 6 bases respectively, with 14 bases between them. The CDR3 loop is CASSSRGVDEKLFF. In DNA, the CDR3 is TGTGCCAGCAGTAGTCGGGGGGTAGATGAAAAACTGTTTTTT. The variable domain in full, completed from reference TRBV11-2 and TRBJ1-4, reads EAGVAQSPRYKIIEKRQSVAFWCNPISGHATLYWYQQILGQGPKLLIQFQNNGVVDDSQLPKDRFSAERLKGVDSTLKIQPAKLEDSAVYLCASSSRGVDEKLFFGSGTQLSVL.

The chain combines TRBV6-2 or TRBV6-3 with TRBJ1-1; no clear D gene. Trimming took off 0 bases at V and 0 bases at J, with 8 bases between the two ends. Germline V gives CDR1 MNHEY, CDR2 SVGEGT. The CDR3 extends over 15 amino acids. The DNA for the CDR3 is TGTGCCAGCAGTTACTCGAGGGTCTTGAACACTGAAGCTTTCTTT. Protein sequence: CASSYSRVLNTEAFF.

This chain links TRBV12-5 with TRBJ2-4; 10 nucleotides match TRBD2. Germline trimming cut 1 base from V and 1 base from J; bases unmatched to any gene: 1. This CDR3 contains 16 residues. CDR1 LGHNT and CDR2 FRNRAP come from the germline V gene. The CDR3 region is CASGLGTSGAKNIQYF. As DNA, the CDR3 is TGTGCTAGTGGTTTGGGGACTAGCGGTGCCAAAAACATTCAGTACTTC.

This clone was detected once. This chain uses TRBV7-2 with TRBJ2-3; weak D call: TRBD2 (5 bases). This CDR3 is built from 17 residues. Germline V gives CDR1 SGHTA, CDR2 FQGNSA. Trimming pared 5 bases from V and 0 bases from J, leaving 18 bases between. CDR3 region: CASSLSGVGLSTDTQYF. The CDR3 nucleotides read TGTGCCAGCAGCCTCTCCGGGGTCGGGCTTAGCACAGATACGCAGTATTTT.

In this sample, this clone turned up a few times. The J gene is TRBJ2-2, the V gene TRBV9; 8 positions match TRBD2. The CDR3 runs 15 residues. The V and J ends lost 0 bases and 3 bases, in that order; junction bases with no gene match: 1. Germline lookup yields CDR1 SGDLS and CDR2 YYNGEE. The CDR3 sequence: CASSVAGGDTGELFF. The CDR3 DNA sequence: TGTGCCAGCAGCGTAGCGGGGGGGGACACCGGGGAGCTGTTTTTT. The complete variable domain, with remaining parts taken from reference TRBV9 and TRBJ2-2, reads DSGVTQTPKHLITATGQRVTLRCSPRSGDLSVYWYQQSLDQGLQFLIQYYNGEERAKGNILERFSAQQFPDLHSELNLSSLELGDSALYFCASSVAGGDTGELFFGEGSRLTVL.

The V gene is TRBV2, the J gene TRBJ2-1; 8 bases line up with TRBD2. This CDR3 contains 15 residues. Trimming at V came to 4 bases and at J to 4 bases, leaving 6 bases not matched to a gene. Germline V gene sequence: CDR1 SNHLY, CDR2 FYNNEI. DNA of the CDR3: TGTGCCAGCAGTGCCGGGAGGGCCATTTACAATGAGCAGTTCTTC. It is translated as CASSAGRAIYNEQFF.

V is TRBV11-3 and J is TRBJ2-1; 9 bases match TRBD2. Germline CDR1 and CDR2: SGHNT and YENEEA. The CDR3 is 16 residues long. The V segment lost 1 base and the J segment 6 bases; nucleotides outside the gene matches: 7. The CDR3: CASSLGLAGIRNEQFF. The DNA for the CDR3 is TGTGCCAGCAGCTTAGGTCTAGCGGGGATTCGCAATGAGCAGTTCTTC.

The gene calls are TRBV9 and TRBJ2-3; a weak D match, TRBD1 (5 bases). Germline V gene lookup returns CDR1 SGDLS and CDR2 YYNGEE. The CDR3 extends over 14 amino acids. Trimming stripped 1 base from V and 2 bases from J, with 8 bases between. CDR3 sequence: CASSVSGNTDTQYF. DNA for the CDR3: TGTGCCAGCAGCGTATCAGGGAACACAGATACGCAGTATTTT.

The V call is TRBV6-5, the J call TRBJ2-7, with D perhaps matching TRBD1 (5 bases). Germline-derived CDR1 and CDR2 are MNHEY and SVGAGI. The CDR3 length is 15 residues. V was trimmed by 4 bases and J by 0 bases, leaving 13 bases between them. The CDR3 reads CASSFAMDISYEQYF. DNA of the CDR3: TGTGCCAGCAGTTTCGCGATGGACATCTCCTACGAGCAGTACTTC.

The chain uses TRBV4-2 and TRBJ2-7; D unresolved. Germline V gene data show CDR1 as LGHNA and CDR2 as YNFKEQ. Trimming pared 0 bases from V and 1 base from J, leaving 10 bases between. The CDR3 spans 15 residues. The CDR3 spells CASSQDSSPSYEQYF. CDR3 coding DNA: TGTGCCAGCAGCCAAGACTCGAGCCCATCCTACGAGCAGTACTTC.

The chain uses TRBV30 and TRBJ2-2; 7 nucleotides align to TRBD1. The V gene's germline CDR1 is GTSNPN and CDR2 SVGIG (reference sequence). This CDR3 is built from 16 residues. After removal of 3 bases from V and 5 bases from J, the junction contained 12 bases not matched to a gene. The CDR3 coding sequence is TGTGCCTGGAGCGACGCAAGACAGGGCTTGACCGGGGAGCTGTTTTTT. Amino acid sequence: CAWSDARQGLTGELFF.

This clone appeared a few times. V and J are TRBV2 and TRBJ1-5; D is possibly TRBD1 (6 bases). In germline, CDR1 is SNHLY, CDR2 FYNNEI. Trimming removed 5 bases from V and 4 bases from J, with 12 bases in between. This CDR3 comprises 14 residues. The CDR3 DNA reads TGTGCCAGCAGTCCGGACAGCCAGAATCAGCCCCAGCATTTT. Protein product: CASSPDSQNQPQHF.

The genes are TRBV7-2 and TRBJ1-2; D is ambiguous. From germline, CDR1 is SGHTA and CDR2 FQGNSA. This CDR3 has 13 residues. Trimming shortened V by 6 bases and J by 9 bases, and 17 bases separated the two germline ends. CDR3 region: CASSSMWANSYTF. The CDR3 DNA follows: TGTGCCAGCAGTTCTATGTGGGCTAATAGCTACACCTTC.

The chain joins TRBV5-6 to TRBJ2-7, with D maybe TRBD1 (5 bases). The CDR3 length is 15 residues. The germline CDR1 and CDR2 sequences are SGHDT and YYEEEE. V was shortened by 3 bases and J by 0 bases, with 13 bases between the two germline ends. The CDR3 sequence: CASSWYRSGSYEQYF. For the CDR3, the DNA is TGTGCCAGCAGCTGGTACAGGTCAGGCTCCTACGAGCAGTACTTC.

The V call is TRBV7-9, the J call TRBJ1-1; a possible D gene is TRBD1 (6 bases). The CDR3 has 18 residues. Between the trimmed V and J ends, which lost 5 bases and 1 base, there was a span of 23 bases. Germline values: CDR1 SEHNR, CDR2 FQNEAQ (reference sequence). The CDR3 loop reads CASSRFPQGTTPNTEAFF. CDR3 nucleotides: TGTGCCAGCAGCCGATTCCCCCAGGGGACTACCCCGAACACTGAAGCTTTCTTT.